The 22 T cell receptor beta chains below come from one sample, sequenced in a study of blood T cell repertoires in COVID-19. This table comes from immunoSEQ multiplex PCR, and its TCRdb copy is limited to in-frame clones, with some not included. The sample carries about 65,000 clones, approximately 75% recorded once. Sequencing was carried out using peripheral blood. Receptors were obtained from a man older than 75 with acute or convalescent COVID-19.

CDR3 in DNA: TGTGCCAGCAGCACCCCCTTGTCAGAGAACACTGAAGCTTTCTTT. Protein: CASSTPLSENTEAFF. This chain links TRBV7-9 with TRBJ1-1; D unclear. The CDR3 runs to 15 residues. The V and J ends lost 5 bases and 1 base respectively, with 14 bases between them. Germline CDR1 SEHNR, CDR2 FQNEAQ (reference sequence).

The V gene is TRBV7-9, the J gene TRBJ1-1; D not resolved. The germline V and J ends were trimmed by 3 bases and 1 base, with 9 bases remaining between them. The CDR3 covers 14 residues. Germline loops: CDR1 SEHNR, CDR2 FQNEAQ (reference sequence). The CDR3 loop is CASSFGTENTEAFF. CDR3 in DNA: TGTGCCAGCAGCTTTGGCACCGAGAACACTGAAGCTTTCTTT.

The chain employs TRBV15 and TRBJ1-1; 10 bases match TRBD1. The V gene end was trimmed by 0 bases and the J gene end by 4 bases; junction bases not matched to a gene: 11. The CDR3 is 18 amino acids. Germline V CDR1 and CDR2: LNHNV, YYDKDF (reference sequence). The CDR3 loop is CATSRDYMGQGKPTEAFF. CDR3 DNA: TGTGCCACCAGCAGAGACTATATGGGACAGGGGAAACCCACTGAAGCTTTCTTT.

This chain connects TRBV12-5 to TRBJ1-4, with 7 bases fitting TRBD1. Germline lookup yields CDR1 LGHNT and CDR2 FRNRAP. The CDR3 loop spans 14 amino acids. V was clipped by 0 bases and J by 8 bases; unmatched bases: 3. In DNA, the CDR3 is TGTGCTAGTGGTTTGGTGGCAGGGGGAGAAAAACTGTTTTTT. Its protein product is CASGLVAGGEKLFF.

In this sample, this clone turned up once. The chain links TRBV5-1 to TRBJ2-1; the match to TRBD2 covers 8 bases. The germline V gene has CDR1 SGHRS and CDR2 YFSETQ. The V segment lost 4 bases and the J segment 1 base; nucleotides outside the gene matches: 4. The length of the CDR3 is 15 residues. DNA for the CDR3: TGCGCCAGCAGCCAAACTAGCGGATCCTACAATGAGCAGTTCTTC. It is translated as CASSQTSGSYNEQFF.

This chain links TRBV2 with TRBJ1-2, with 8 bases that match TRBD1. In germline, CDR1 is SNHLY, CDR2 FYNNEI. Germline trimming cut 1 base from V and 8 bases from J; bases unmatched to any gene: 6. This CDR3 region has 14 residues. CDR3 sequence reads: CASSEVGQGRGYTF. In DNA, the CDR3 is TGTGCCAGCAGTGAAGTTGGACAGGGTAGGGGCTACACCTTC.

V gene TRBV6-1 combines with J gene TRBJ1-2; possible D gene TRBD1, 5 bases. Trimming cost V 4 bases and J 5 bases, with 8 bases left between them. CDR1 is MNHNS and CDR2 is SASEGT in the germline V gene. The CDR3 loop spans 12 amino acids. The CDR3 sequence is CASSGQSYGYTF. The CDR3 DNA reads TGTGCCAGCAGTGGACAGTCATATGGCTACACCTTC.

This clone was picked up a small number of times. This chain links TRBV5-1 with TRBJ1-4, with D perhaps matching TRBD1 (6 bases). The CDR3 consists of 15 residues. Trimming removed 2 bases at V and 8 bases at J, with 16 bases between. Germline lookup yields CDR1 SGHRS and CDR2 YFSETQ. The CDR3 here is CASSFGTGRAEKLFF. DNA for the CDR3: TGCGCCAGCAGCTTCGGCACAGGGAGGGCGGAAAAACTGTTTTTT.

The chain has TRBV18 and TRBJ1-1, with D perhaps TRBD1 (6 bases). The CDR3 is 13 residues long. V was shortened by 3 bases and J by 1 base, with 6 bases between the two germline ends. Germline CDR1 is KGHSH and CDR2 is LQKENI. Here the CDR3 reads CASSPGQNTEAFF. Written as DNA, the CDR3 is TGTGCCAGCTCACCGGGACAGAACACTGAAGCTTTCTTT.

The genes are TRBV11-3 and TRBJ2-3; 9 nucleotides match TRBD2. Unmatched junction bases numbered 6, after V lost 3 bases and J lost 5 bases. The CDR3 is 15 amino acids. The germline V gene encodes CDR1 SGHNT and CDR2 YENEEA. The CDR3 loop is CASSFSGGQVDTQYF. CDR3 nucleotides: TGTGCCAGCAGCTTCAGCGGGGGGCAGGTAGATACGCAGTATTTT. The full variable domain, rest sourced from reference TRBV11-3 and TRBJ2-3, is EAGVVQSPRYKIIEKKQPVAFWCNPISGHNTLYWYLQNLGQGPELLIRYENEEAVDDSQLPKDRFSAERLKGVDSTLKIQPAELGDSAVYLCASSFSGGQVDTQYFGPGTRLTVL.

The chain is built from TRBV5-1 and TRBJ1-2; 7 bases align to TRBD1. The junction had 8 bases not matched to a gene; V was cut back by 3 bases and J by 3 bases. This CDR3 is 15 amino acids long. Germline CDR1 is SGHRS and CDR2 is YFSETQ. CDR3 sequence: CASSSTGSVDYGYTF. Written as DNA, the CDR3 is TGCGCCAGCAGCTCGACAGGGTCGGTGGACTATGGCTACACCTTC.

This sequence joins TRBV4-2 and TRBJ2-7; no firm D call. The CDR3 contains 15 residues. Germline CDR1 is LGHNA and CDR2 is YNFKEQ. Trimming removed 0 bases at V and 0 bases at J, with 9 bases between. Here the CDR3 DNA reads TGTGCCAGCAGCCAAGATGCACGGAGCTCCTACGAGCAGTACTTC. This gives the protein CASSQDARSSYEQYF.

The gene calls are TRBV4-2 and TRBJ1-2, with no clear D. V gave up 4 bases and J gave up 6 bases, with 21 bases separating them. CDR1 and CDR2 from the germline V gene are LGHNA and YNFKEQ. The CDR3 totals 16 residues. The CDR3 loop reads CASSPPSSGGFDGYTF. The CDR3 DNA reads as TGTGCCAGCAGCCCCCCAAGTAGCGGAGGGTTCGATGGCTACACCTTC.

This clone turned up a few times. The chain combines TRBV12-5 with TRBJ2-1, with TRBD1 matching 8 bases. Germline V gene lookup returns CDR1 LGHNT and CDR2 FRNRAP. The CDR3 has 15 residues. The ends lost 1 base at V and 3 bases at J; junction bases unmatched: 2. Written as DNA, the CDR3 is TGTGCTAGTGGTTTGGGAGGACAGGGCTACAATGAGCAGTTCTTC. Amino acids: CASGLGGQGYNEQFF. The full variable domain, its missing parts supplied by reference TRBV12-5 and TRBJ2-1, is DARVTQTPRHKVTEMGQEVTMRCQPILGHNTVFWYRQTMMQGLELLAYFRNRAPLDDSGMPKDRFSAEMPDATLATLKIQPSEPRDSAVYFCASGLGGQGYNEQFFGPGTRLTVL.

This rearrangement joins TRBV2 to TRBJ1-2, with D maybe TRBD1 (5 bases). CDR3 length equals 15 residues. Trimming stripped 3 bases from V and 7 bases from J, with 18 bases between. In germline, CDR1 is SNHLY, CDR2 FYNNEI. The CDR3 here is CASSDVGGTRGGYTF. The CDR3 bases are TGTGCCAGCAGTGACGTGGGCGGGACGAGGGGTGGCTACACCTTC.

The chain couples TRBV4-1 to TRBJ1-2, with D perhaps TRBD1 (6 bases). Between the trimmed V and J ends, which lost 5 bases and 8 bases, there was a span of 21 bases. The CDR3 has 15 amino acids. CDR1 and CDR2 from the germline V gene are MGHRA and YSYEKL. The CDR3, as DNA: TGCGCCAGCAGCTCAAGGGACATGGGGGCGAAGGGCTACACCTTC. Translation gives CASSSRDMGAKGYTF.

This clone showed up just once. The rearrangement uses TRBV9 and TRBJ1-4, with 9 positions matching TRBD1. V shed 2 bases, J shed 4 bases, and the junction held 9 bases outside the gene matches. This CDR3 spans 17 amino acids. Per the germline V gene, CDR1 is SGDLS and CDR2 is YYNGEE. The CDR3 reads CASSVSGTGQDNEKLFF. Written as DNA, the CDR3 is TGTGCCAGCAGCGTCTCCGGGACAGGGCAAGATAATGAAAAACTGTTTTTT.

This clone showed up just a few times. The J gene is TRBJ1-6, the V gene TRBV2; 7 bases align to TRBD1. V shed 7 bases and J 7 bases; nucleotides not matched to a gene: 7. CDR1 is SNHLY, CDR2 FYNNEI, per germline. This CDR3 region has 14 residues. The CDR3: CASKRGGFNSPLHF. The CDR3 region has the DNA TGTGCCAGCAAAAGAGGGGGCTTCAATTCACCCCTCCACTTT.

This clone was recorded once. The chain links TRBV28 to TRBJ1-3; perhaps TRBD1 as D (5 bases). Germline V gene sequence: CDR1 MDHEN, CDR2 SYDVKM. The V end was cut by 8 bases, the J end by 2 bases, with 16 bases between. CDR3 length: 15 amino acids. Written as DNA, the CDR3 is TGTGCCAGCTCACGTCAGGGCTTCGCTGGAAACACCATATATTTT. It yields the protein CASSRQGFAGNTIYF.

The chain recombines TRBV10-3 with TRBJ1-2, with D perhaps TRBD1 (6 bases). Germline V CDR1 and CDR2: ENHRY, SYGVKD. The V and J ends lost 3 bases and 3 bases respectively, with 14 bases between them. CDR3 size: 15 residues. This chain's CDR3 is CAISDRGQLDYGYTF. For the CDR3, the DNA is TGTGCCATCAGTGACAGGGGACAACTCGACTATGGCTACACCTTC.

This clone was detected a few times. This chain uses TRBV6-2 or TRBV6-3 with TRBJ1-1; D remains unclear. Germline values: CDR1 MNHEY, CDR2 SVGEGT. V was clipped by 0 bases and J by 0 bases, with 8 bases between them. The CDR3 has 15 residues. Here the CDR3 reads CASSYSVGVNTEAFF. For the CDR3, the DNA is TGTGCCAGCAGTTACTCGGTAGGAGTGAACACTGAAGCTTTCTTT.

The chain employs TRBV14 and TRBJ1-1, with TRBD1 matching 9 bases. Trimming at V came to 1 base and at J to 1 base, leaving 16 bases not matched to a gene. Germline lookup yields CDR1 SGHDN and CDR2 FVKESK. This CDR3 has 20 amino acids. CDR3 protein: CASSQGFRRTGVDGNTEAFF. The CDR3 DNA sequence: TGTGCCAGCAGCCAAGGTTTTAGGAGGACAGGGGTTGACGGGAACACTGAAGCTTTCTTT.